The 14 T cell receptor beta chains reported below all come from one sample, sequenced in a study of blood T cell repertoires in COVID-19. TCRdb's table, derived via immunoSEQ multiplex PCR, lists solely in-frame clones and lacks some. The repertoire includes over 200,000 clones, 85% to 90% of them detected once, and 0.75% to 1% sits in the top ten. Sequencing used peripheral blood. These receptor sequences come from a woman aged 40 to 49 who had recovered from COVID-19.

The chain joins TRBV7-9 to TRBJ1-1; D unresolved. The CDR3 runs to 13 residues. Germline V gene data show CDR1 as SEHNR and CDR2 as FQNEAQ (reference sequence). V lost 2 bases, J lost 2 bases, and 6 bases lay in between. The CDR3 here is CASSLSVNTEAFF. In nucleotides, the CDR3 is TGTGCCAGCAGCTTATCGGTAAACACTGAAGCTTTCTTT.

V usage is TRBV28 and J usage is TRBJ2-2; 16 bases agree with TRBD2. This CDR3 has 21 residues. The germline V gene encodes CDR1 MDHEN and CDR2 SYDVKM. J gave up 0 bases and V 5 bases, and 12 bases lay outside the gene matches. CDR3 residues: CASSELGTSGRARPNTGELFF. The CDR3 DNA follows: TGTGCCAGCAGTGAACTCGGGACTAGCGGGAGGGCCCGCCCGAACACCGGGGAGCTGTTTTTT. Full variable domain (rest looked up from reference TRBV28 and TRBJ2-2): DVKVTQSSRYLVKRTGEKVFLECVQDMDHENMFWYRQDPGLGLRLIYFSYDVKMKEKGDIPEGYSVSREKKERFSLILESASTNQTSMYLCASSELGTSGRARPNTGELFFGEGSRLTVL.

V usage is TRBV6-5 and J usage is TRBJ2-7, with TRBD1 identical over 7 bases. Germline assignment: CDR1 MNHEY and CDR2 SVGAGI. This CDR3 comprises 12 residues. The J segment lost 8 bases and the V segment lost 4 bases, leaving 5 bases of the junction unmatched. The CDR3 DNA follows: TGTGCCAGCAGTTCCCTGACAGGGCAGCAGTACTTC. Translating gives CASSSLTGQQYF.

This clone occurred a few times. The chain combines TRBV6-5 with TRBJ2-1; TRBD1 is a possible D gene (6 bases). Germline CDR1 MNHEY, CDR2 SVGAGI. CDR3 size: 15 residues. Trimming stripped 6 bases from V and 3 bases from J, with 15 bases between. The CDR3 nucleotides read TGTGCCAGCAGGAGACAGGTAGGGTTCTACAATGAGCAGTTCTTC. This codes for CASRRQVGFYNEQFF.

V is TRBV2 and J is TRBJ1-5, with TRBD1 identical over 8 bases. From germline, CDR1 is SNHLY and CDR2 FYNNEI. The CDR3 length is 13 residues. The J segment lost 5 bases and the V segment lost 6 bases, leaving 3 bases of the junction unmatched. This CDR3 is CASRKDRDQPQHF. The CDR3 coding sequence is TGTGCCAGCAGGAAGGACAGGGATCAGCCCCAGCATTTT.

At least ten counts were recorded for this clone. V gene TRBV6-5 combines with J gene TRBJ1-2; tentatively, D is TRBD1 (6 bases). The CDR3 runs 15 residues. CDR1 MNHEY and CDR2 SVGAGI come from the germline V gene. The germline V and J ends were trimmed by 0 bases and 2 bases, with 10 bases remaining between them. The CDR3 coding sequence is TGTGCCAGCAGTTACTCGGGGACAAGAAACTATGGCTACACCTTC. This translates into CASSYSGTRNYGYTF.

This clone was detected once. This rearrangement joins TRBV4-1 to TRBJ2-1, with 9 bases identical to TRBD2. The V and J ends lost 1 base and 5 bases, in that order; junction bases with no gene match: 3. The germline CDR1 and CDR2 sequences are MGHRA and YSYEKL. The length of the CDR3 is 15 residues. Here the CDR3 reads CASSQGRTSDNEQFF. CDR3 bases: TGCGCCAGCAGCCAAGGCCGGACTAGCGACAATGAGCAGTTCTTC.

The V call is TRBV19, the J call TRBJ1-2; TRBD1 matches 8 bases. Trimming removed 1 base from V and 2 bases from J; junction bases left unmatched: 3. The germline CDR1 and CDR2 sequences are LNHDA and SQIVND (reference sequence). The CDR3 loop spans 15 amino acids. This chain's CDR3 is CASSIGGQANYGYTF. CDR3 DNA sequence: TGTGCCAGTAGTATAGGGGGACAGGCGAACTATGGCTACACCTTC.

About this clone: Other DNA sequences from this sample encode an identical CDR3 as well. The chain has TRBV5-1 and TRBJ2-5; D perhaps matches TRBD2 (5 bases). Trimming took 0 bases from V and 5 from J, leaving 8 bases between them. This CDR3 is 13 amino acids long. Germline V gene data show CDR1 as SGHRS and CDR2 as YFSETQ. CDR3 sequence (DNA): TGCGCCAGCAGCTTGGTCGGCGGGGAGACCCAGTACTTC. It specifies CASSLVGGETQYF. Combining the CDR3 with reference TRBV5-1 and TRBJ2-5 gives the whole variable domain KAGVTQTPRYLIKTRGQQVTLSCSPISGHRSVSWYQQTPGQGLQFLFEYFSETQRNKGNFPGRFSGRQFSNSRSEMNVSTLELGDSALYLCASSLVGGETQYFGPGTRLLVL.

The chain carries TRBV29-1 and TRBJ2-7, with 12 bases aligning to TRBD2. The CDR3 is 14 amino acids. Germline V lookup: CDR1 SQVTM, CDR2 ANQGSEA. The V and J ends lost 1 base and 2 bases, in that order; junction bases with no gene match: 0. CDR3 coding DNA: TGCAGCGTTGAAGGACTAGCGGGAGCCTACGAGCAGTACTTC. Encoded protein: CSVEGLAGAYEQYF.

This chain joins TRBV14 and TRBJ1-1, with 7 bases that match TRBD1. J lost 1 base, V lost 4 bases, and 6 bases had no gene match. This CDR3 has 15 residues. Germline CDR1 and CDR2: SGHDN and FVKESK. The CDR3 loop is CASSRRTGGNTEAFF. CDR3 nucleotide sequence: TGTGCCAGCAGCCGCCGGACAGGAGGGAACACTGAAGCTTTCTTT.

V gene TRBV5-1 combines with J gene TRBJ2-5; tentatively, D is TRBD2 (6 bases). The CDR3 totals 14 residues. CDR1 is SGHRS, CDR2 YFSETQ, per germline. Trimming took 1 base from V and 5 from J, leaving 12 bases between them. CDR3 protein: CASSLWDSGETQYF. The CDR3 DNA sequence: TGCGCCAGCAGCTTGTGGGACTCGGGGGAGACCCAGTACTTC. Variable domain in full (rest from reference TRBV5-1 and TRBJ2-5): KAGVTQTPRYLIKTRGQQVTLSCSPISGHRSVSWYQQTPGQGLQFLFEYFSETQRNKGNFPGRFSGRQFSNSRSEMNVSTLELGDSALYLCASSLWDSGETQYFGPGTRLLVL.

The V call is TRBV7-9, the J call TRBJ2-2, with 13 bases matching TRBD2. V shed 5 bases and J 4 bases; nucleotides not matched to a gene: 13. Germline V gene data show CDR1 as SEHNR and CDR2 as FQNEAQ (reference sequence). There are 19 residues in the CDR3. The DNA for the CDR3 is TGTGCCAGCAGCATACCCAGGACTAGCGGGAGTGTTCCCACCGGGGAGCTGTTTTTT. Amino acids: CASSIPRTSGSVPTGELFF.

This chain's CDR3 is CASSFSGWVTEAFF. For the CDR3, the DNA is TGTGCCAGCAGCTTTTCCGGGTGGGTGACTGAAGCTTTCTTT. The chain carries TRBV7-2 and TRBJ1-1; D is undetermined. CDR1 SGHTA and CDR2 FQGNSA come from the germline V gene. The V end was cut by 3 bases, the J end by 5 bases, with 13 bases between. The CDR3 loop spans 14 amino acids.